What follows describes a single T cell receptor beta chain. V lost 5 bases, J lost 5 bases, and 15 bases lay in between. Germline V gene data show CDR1 as MNHEY and CDR2 as SVGAGI. This CDR3 contains 14 residues. The source of the sample is a study of blood T cell repertoires in COVID-19. Source study methods: Estimation of nucleated cell counts was performed using reference gene primer amplification. The table came from immunoSEQ multiplex PCR; TCRdb's copy has only in-frame clones and leaves some out. V and J calls and clone size are as listed in that table; D and trimming were resolved from the DNA. The sample has roughly 380,000 clones; more than 85% are singletons. The study recruited people aged about 18 to 90 years across approximately 24 US areas. Among Cohort 3 donors, those recovered had two negative PCRs, clearance, or symptom resolution.

Input material: PBMCs or T cells enriched from blood (not recorded which). The source of this sequence is a woman in her 30s who had recovered from COVID-19. The chain couples TRBV6-5 to TRBJ1-2, with D uncertain. This chain's CDR3 is CASSRDFSGYGYTF. CDR3 DNA: TGTGCCAGCAGTCGTGACTTCTCGGGGTATGGCTACACCTTC.